These 10 T cell receptor beta chains originate from one sample sequenced in a study of blood T cell repertoires in COVID-19. Here immunoSEQ multiplex PCR was the method, and the copy in TCRdb shows in-frame clones only, minus some. The table lists some 200,000 clones, just under 85% of them singletons, with around 7.3% in the top ten. The sample consisted of peripheral blood. Receptors originate from a woman in her 50s with active or convalescent COVID-19.

The gene calls are TRBV5-4 and TRBJ2-5; D remains ambiguous. Trimming left V 0 bases short and J 7 bases short, with 10 bases between. This CDR3 is built from 13 residues. CDR1 SGHNT and CDR2 YYREEE come from the germline V gene (reference sequence). The CDR3 here is CASSLDSRMTQYF. In DNA, the CDR3 is TGTGCCAGCAGCTTGGACAGTCGGATGACCCAGTACTTC. Looking up the rest from reference TRBV5-4 and TRBJ2-5 gives the full variable domain: ETGVTQSPTHLIKTRGQQVTLRCSSQSGHNTVSWYQQALGQGPQFIFQYYREEENGRGNFPPRFSGLQFPNYSSELNVNALELDDSALYLCASSLDSRMTQYFGPGTRLLVL.

The rearrangement links TRBV12-5 to TRBJ2-7; D unresolved. From germline, CDR1 is LGHNT and CDR2 FRNRAP. This CDR3 has 13 amino acids. V was shortened by 3 bases and J by 6 bases, with 12 bases between the two germline ends. The chain's CDR3 is CASGFASPGEQYF. The CDR3 region has the DNA TGTGCTAGTGGTTTTGCATCGCCGGGCGAGCAGTACTTC.

This clone has more than one count but fewer than ten. The rearrangement joins TRBV28 to TRBJ2-7; TRBD2 aligns across 11 bases. The germline V gene has CDR1 MDHEN and CDR2 SYDVKM. The CDR3 has 15 residues. The junction had 6 bases not matched to a gene; V was cut back by 5 bases and J by 3 bases. The CDR3 is CASSPMTSGVYEQYF. DNA of the CDR3: TGTGCCAGCAGTCCCATGACTAGCGGGGTCTACGAGCAGTACTTC.

V is TRBV11-3 and J is TRBJ2-3, with TRBD2 matching 8 bases. The ends lost 5 bases at V and 2 bases at J; junction bases unmatched: 9. CDR3 length: 16 residues. Germline-derived CDR1 and CDR2 are SGHNT and YENEEA. CDR3 region: CASSALTGGATDTQYF. Here the CDR3 DNA reads TGTGCCAGCAGCGCGTTGACGGGGGGGGCCACAGATACGCAGTATTTT.

For the CDR3, the DNA is TGCGCCAGCAGCCAAGAACCGCAGGGTGGCCCGAACACCGGGGAGCTGTTTTTT. Its translation: CASSQEPQGGPNTGELFF. V usage is TRBV4-1 and J usage is TRBJ2-2, with a possible D match to TRBD1 (5 bases). The CDR3 covers 18 residues. Germline V CDR1 and CDR2: MGHRA, YSYEKL. With 0 bases removed from V and 0 bases from J, the gap between germline ends came to 14 bases.

This clone appeared a few times. The chain links TRBV5-1 to TRBJ1-5, with 9 bases fitting TRBD1. The V gene end was trimmed by 2 bases and the J gene end by 7 bases; junction bases not matched to a gene: 7. Germline V gene lookup returns CDR1 SGHRS and CDR2 YFSETQ. The CDR3 has 15 residues. The CDR3 spells CASSFDTGGGQPQHF. CDR3 coding DNA: TGCGCCAGCAGCTTCGATACAGGGGGCGGACAGCCCCAGCATTTT.

The chain carries TRBV3-1 (or the pseudogene TRBV3-2) and TRBJ2-5, with 9 bases aligning to TRBD2. J gave up 2 bases and V 0 bases, and 4 bases lay outside the gene matches. Germline V gene sequence: CDR1 LGHDT, CDR2 YNNKEL (reference sequence). The CDR3 is 16 amino acids. CDR3 in DNA: TGTGCCAGCAGCCAAGATCCTAGCGGGACACAAGAGACCCAGTACTTC. It encodes CASSQDPSGTQETQYF.

The J gene is TRBJ2-3, the V gene TRBV15, with TRBD2 identical over 10 bases. Trimming at V came to 3 bases and at J to 4 bases, leaving 7 bases not matched to a gene. The CDR3 totals 16 residues. Germline CDR1 is LNHNV and CDR2 is YYDKDF (reference sequence). The CDR3 sequence: CATSRLAGVVADTQYF. CDR3 DNA: TGTGCCACCAGCAGGCTAGCGGGAGTCGTGGCAGATACGCAGTATTTT.

The chain uses TRBV2 and TRBJ1-4; possibly TRBD1 for D (5 bases). This CDR3 is 14 amino acids long. Trimming cost V 2 bases and J 9 bases, with 13 bases left between them. CDR1 SNHLY and CDR2 FYNNEI come from the germline V gene. CDR3 region: CASSERRQGQKLFF. Written as DNA, the CDR3 is TGTGCCAGCAGTGAAAGGCGCCAGGGTCAAAAACTGTTTTTT.

The chain couples TRBV12-5 to TRBJ1-4; possibly TRBD1 for D (5 bases). The CDR3 covers 17 residues. Trimming took off 6 bases at V and 3 bases at J, with 20 bases between the two ends. In germline, CDR1 is LGHNT, CDR2 FRNRAP. CDR3 nucleotide sequence: TGTGCTAGTGGCCTCTGGGACGGGAGGGGTCCTAATGAAAAACTGTTTTTT. It translates to CASGLWDGRGPNEKLFF.